The 4 T cell receptor beta chains listed next were all sequenced from one sample in a study of T cells in Graves' hyperthyroidism and ophthalmopathy. RNA transcripts yielded amplified TCR beta CDR3 regions. The TCR CDR3 first-round RT-PCR relied on the HTBI primer set. In TCRdb, the multiplex PCR reads were re-called with MiXCR into one record per CDR3 protein. The sample comprises roughly 800,000 distinct CDR3 sequences, more than 30% of which are singletons, and approximately 8.7% rests with the top ten. Sequenced sample: blood. These receptor sequences come from a man between 18 and 29 years old with Graves' hyperthyroidism.

This clonotype has at least ten counts. The chain joins TRBV15 to TRBJ2-5, with D possibly being TRBD2 (6 bases). From germline, CDR1 is LNHNV and CDR2 YYDKDF (reference sequence). Trimming removed 1 base from V and 7 bases from J, with 13 bases in between. The CDR3 sequence is 14 residues long. In nucleotides, the CDR3 is TGTGCCACCAGCAGAGCCGGTAGCGGTGTGACCCAGTACTTC. Translated, it gives CATSRAGSGVTQYF.

The table lists this clonotype with a few counts. This chain links TRBV25-1 with TRBJ1-4; 12 nucleotides line up with TRBD1. Germline trimming cut 5 bases from V and 8 bases from J; bases unmatched to any gene: 9. The CDR3 runs 16 residues. Germline loops: CDR1 MGHDK, CDR2 SYGVNS. CDR3 sequence reads: CASSTGTGGRREKLFF. CDR3 coding DNA: TGTGCCAGCAGTACCGGGACAGGGGGCCGGAGGGAAAAACTGTTTTTT.

This clonotype came up many times. The chain has TRBV7-2 and TRBJ2-7; TRBD2 agrees at 8 bases. This CDR3 is 15 amino acids long. In germline, CDR1 is SGHTA, CDR2 FQGNSA. Trimming at V came to 0 bases and at J to 5 bases, leaving 6 bases not matched to a gene. CDR3 DNA sequence: TGTGCCAGCAGCTTAGCCAGCGGGAGAATCGACGAGCAGTACTTC. Translated: CASSLASGRIDEQYF.

This clonotype showed up many times. The chain carries TRBV2 and TRBJ2-7; 8 bases are a match to TRBD2. This CDR3 comprises 12 residues. Germline CDR1 is SNHLY and CDR2 is FYNNEI. Losses at the gene ends were 4 bases for V and 5 bases for J; bases not matched to a gene: 1. The CDR3 loop is CASSAGGNEQYF. The CDR3, as DNA: TGTGCCAGCAGTGCGGGAGGGAACGAGCAGTACTTC.